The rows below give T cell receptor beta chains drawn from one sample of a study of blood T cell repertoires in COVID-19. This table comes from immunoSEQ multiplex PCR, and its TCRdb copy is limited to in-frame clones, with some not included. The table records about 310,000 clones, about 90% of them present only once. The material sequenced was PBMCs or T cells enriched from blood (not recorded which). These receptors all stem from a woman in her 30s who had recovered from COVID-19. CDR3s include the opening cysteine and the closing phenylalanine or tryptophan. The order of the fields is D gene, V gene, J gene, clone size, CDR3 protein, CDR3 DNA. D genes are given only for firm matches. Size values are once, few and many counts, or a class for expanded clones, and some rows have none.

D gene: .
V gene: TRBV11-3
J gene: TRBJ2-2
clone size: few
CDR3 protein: CASSLDGMNTGELFF
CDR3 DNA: TGTGCCAGCAGCTTAGACGGGATGAACACCGGGGAGCTGTTTTTT

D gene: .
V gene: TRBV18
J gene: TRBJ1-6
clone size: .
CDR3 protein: CASSPLDSTNSPLHF
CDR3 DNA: TGTGCCAGCTCACCACTGGACTCGACGAATTCACCCCTCCACTTT

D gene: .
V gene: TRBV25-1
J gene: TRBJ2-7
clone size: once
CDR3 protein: CASSELRESYEQYF
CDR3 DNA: TGTGCCAGCAGTGAACTCCGGGAGAGCTACGAGCAGTACTTC

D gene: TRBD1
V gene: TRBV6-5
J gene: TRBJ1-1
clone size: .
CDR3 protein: CASSYDRGSEAFF
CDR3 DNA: TGTGCCAGCAGTTACGACAGGGGGTCTGAAGCTTTCTTT

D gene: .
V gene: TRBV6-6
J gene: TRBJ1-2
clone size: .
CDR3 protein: CASKSGDGYGYTF
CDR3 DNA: TGTGCCAGCAAATCAGGGGATGGCTATGGCTACACCTTC

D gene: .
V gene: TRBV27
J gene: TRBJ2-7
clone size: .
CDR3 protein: CASSLSRLREQYF
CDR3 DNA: TGTGCCAGCAGTTTATCGAGACTTCGTGAGCAGTACTTC

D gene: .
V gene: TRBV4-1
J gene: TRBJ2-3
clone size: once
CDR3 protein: CASSQVGRGRPDTQYF
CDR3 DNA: TGCGCCAGCAGCCAAGTTGGCAGGGGTCGCCCAGATACGCAGTATTTT

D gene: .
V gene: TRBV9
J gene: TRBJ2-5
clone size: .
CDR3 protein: CASSKGGSETQYF
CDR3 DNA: TGTGCCAGCAGCAAAGGGGGATCGGAGACCCAGTACTTC

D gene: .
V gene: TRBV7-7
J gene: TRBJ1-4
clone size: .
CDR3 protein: CASSPSSTRGALFF
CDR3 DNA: TGTGCTAGCAGCCCCTCTTCGACACGTGGGGCTCTGTTTTTT

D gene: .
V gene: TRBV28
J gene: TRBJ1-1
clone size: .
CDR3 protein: CASSLFSGYTEAFF
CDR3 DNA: TGTGCCAGCAGTTTATTCTCAGGGTACACTGAAGCTTTCTTT

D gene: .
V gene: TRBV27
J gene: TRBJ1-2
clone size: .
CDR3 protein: CATGRGRADYSYGYTF
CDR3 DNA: TGTGCCACCGGGCGTGGCAGGGCTGATTACAGCTATGGCTACACCTTC

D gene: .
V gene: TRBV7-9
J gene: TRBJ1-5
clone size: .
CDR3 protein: CASSLEGAVGNQPQHF
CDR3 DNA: TGTGCCAGCAGCTTAGAAGGGGCCGTGGGTAATCAGCCCCAGCATTTT

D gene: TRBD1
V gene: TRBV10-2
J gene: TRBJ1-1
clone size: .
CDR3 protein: CASSESTRDREAFF
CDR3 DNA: TGCGCCAGCAGTGAAAGTACCCGGGACAGGGAAGCTTTCTTT

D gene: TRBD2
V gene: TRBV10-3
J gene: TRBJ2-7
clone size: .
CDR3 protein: CAIRGLAPTYEQYF
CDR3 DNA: TGTGCCATCAGAGGACTAGCACCAACCTACGAGCAGTACTTC

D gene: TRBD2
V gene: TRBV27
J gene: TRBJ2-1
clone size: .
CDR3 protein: CASSSSGLAAYNEQFF
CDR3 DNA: TGTGCCAGCAGTTCCTCGGGACTAGCGGCCTACAATGAGCAGTTCTTC

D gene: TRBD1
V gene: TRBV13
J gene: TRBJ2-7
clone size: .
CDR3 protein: CASSSHRGPEQYF
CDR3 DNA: TGTGCCAGCAGCTCCCACAGGGGACCCGAGCAGTACTTC

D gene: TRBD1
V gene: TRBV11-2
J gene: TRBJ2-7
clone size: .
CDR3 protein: CASSPTGDDYEQYF
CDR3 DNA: TGTGCCAGCAGCCCTACAGGGGACGACTACGAGCAGTACTTC

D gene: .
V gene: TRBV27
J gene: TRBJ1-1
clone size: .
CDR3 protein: CASTVMTGEGTEAFF
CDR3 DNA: TGTGCCAGCACCGTGATGACAGGTGAGGGAACTGAAGCTTTCTTT

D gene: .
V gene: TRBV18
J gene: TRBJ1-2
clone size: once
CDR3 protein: CASSPQQGGYTF
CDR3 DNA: TGTGCCAGCTCACCACAACAGGGAGGCTACACCTTC

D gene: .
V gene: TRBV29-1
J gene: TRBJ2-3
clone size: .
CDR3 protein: CSVDRDTQYF
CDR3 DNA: TGCAGCGTTGATAGAGATACGCAGTATTTT

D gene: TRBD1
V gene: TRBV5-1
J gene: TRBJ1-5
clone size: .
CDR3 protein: CASSWDRDQPQHF
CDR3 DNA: TGCGCCAGCAGCTGGGACAGGGATCAGCCCCAGCATTTT

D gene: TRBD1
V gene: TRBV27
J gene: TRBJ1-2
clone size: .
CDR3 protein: CASSPPGQGGSRGYTF
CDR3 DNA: TGTGCCAGCAGTCCCCCGGGACAGGGTGGGTCGCGGGGCTACACCTTC

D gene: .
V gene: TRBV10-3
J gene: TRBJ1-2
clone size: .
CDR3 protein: CAITSGFTNYGYTF
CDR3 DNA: TGTGCCATCACCTCAGGGTTTACTAACTATGGCTACACCTTC

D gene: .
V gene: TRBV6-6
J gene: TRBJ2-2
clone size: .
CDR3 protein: CASSYAPRWNTGELFF
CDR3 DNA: TGTGCCAGCAGTTACGCCCCACGGTGGAACACCGGGGAGCTGTTTTTT

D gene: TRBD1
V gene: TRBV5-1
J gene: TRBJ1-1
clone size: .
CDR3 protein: CASSFRDRASTEAFF
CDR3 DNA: TGCGCCAGCAGCTTCCGGGACAGGGCTAGTACTGAAGCTTTCTTT

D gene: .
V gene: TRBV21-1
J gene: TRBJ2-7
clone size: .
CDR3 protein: CASSTNTAIESYEQYF
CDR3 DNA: TGTGCCAGCAGCACGAACACAGCTATAGAATCCTACGAGCAGTACTTC

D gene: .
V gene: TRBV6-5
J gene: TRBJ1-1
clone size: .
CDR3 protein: CAIGGGAEAFF
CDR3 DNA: TGTGCCATTGGAGGGGGGGCTGAAGCTTTCTTT

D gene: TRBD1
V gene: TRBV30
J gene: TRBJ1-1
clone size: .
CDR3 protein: CAWSVLDRGRTEAFF
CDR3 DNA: TGTGCCTGGAGTGTACTGGACAGGGGAAGGACTGAAGCTTTCTTT

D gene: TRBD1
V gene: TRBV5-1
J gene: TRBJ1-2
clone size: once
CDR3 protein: CASSETGGYGYTF
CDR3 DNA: TGCGCCAGCAGCGAGACAGGGGGTTATGGCTACACCTTC

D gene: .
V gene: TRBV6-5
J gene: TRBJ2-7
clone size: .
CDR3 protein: CASSYSPQGGLQEQYF
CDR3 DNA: TGTGCCAGCAGTTACTCCCCACAGGGTGGACTCCAGGAGCAGTACTTC

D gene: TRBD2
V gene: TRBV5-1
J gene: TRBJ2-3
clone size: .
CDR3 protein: CASSLRGATSGFTDTQYF
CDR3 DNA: TGCGCCAGCAGCTTGCGGGGGGCGACTAGCGGATTCACAGATACGCAGTATTTT

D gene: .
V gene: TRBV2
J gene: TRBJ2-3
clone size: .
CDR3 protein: CASGLSGTSTDTQYF
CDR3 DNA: TGTGCCAGCGGTCTCAGCGGAACTAGCACAGATACGCAGTATTTT

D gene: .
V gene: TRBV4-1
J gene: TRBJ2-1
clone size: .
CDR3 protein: CASALESSNEQFF
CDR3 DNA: TGCGCCAGCGCCCTAGAGTCGTCCAATGAGCAGTTCTTC

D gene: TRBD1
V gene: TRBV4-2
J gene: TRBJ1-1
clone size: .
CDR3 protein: CASSQEETGPNTEAFF
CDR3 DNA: TGTGCCAGCAGCCAAGAGGAGACAGGGCCGAACACTGAAGCTTTCTTT

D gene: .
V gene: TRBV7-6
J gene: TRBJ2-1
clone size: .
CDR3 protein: CASSLVVFGQGNYNEQFF
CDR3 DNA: TGTGCCAGCAGCTTAGTTGTATTCGGCCAGGGAAACTACAATGAGCAGTTCTTC

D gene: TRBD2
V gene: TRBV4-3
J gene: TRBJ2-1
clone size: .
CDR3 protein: CASSPTSVLRGDEQFF
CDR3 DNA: TGCGCCAGCAGCCCCACTAGCGTTTTGAGGGGAGATGAGCAGTTCTTC

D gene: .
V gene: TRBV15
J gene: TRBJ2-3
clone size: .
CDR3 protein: CATSREWISRGDTQYF
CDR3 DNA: TGTGCCACCAGCAGAGAATGGATATCACGAGGAGATACGCAGTATTTT

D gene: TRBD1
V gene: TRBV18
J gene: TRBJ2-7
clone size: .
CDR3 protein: CASSPGRVKGAYEQYF
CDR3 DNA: TGTGCCAGCTCACCGGGGAGAGTTAAGGGGGCGTACGAGCAGTACTTC

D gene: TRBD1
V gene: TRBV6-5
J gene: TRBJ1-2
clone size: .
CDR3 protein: CASARQGLYYGYTF
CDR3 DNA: TGTGCCAGCGCGCGACAGGGCCTATACTATGGCTACACCTTC

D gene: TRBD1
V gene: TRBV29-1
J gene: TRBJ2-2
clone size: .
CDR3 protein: CSVARDRITGELFF
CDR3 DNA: TGCAGCGTTGCCCGGGACAGGATAACCGGGGAGCTGTTTTTT

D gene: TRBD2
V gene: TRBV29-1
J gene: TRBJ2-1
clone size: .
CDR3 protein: CSAGRSAGGSYNEQFF
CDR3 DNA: TGCAGCGCCGGGAGGTCTGCGGGGGGCTCCTACAATGAGCAGTTCTTC

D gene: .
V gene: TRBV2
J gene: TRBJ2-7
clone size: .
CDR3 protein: CASSEDSASYEQYF
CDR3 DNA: TGTGCCAGCAGTGAAGACAGTGCCTCCTACGAGCAGTACTTC

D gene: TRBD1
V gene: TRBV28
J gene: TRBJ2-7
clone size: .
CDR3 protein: CASSSRQGAAYEQYF
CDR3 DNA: TGTGCCAGCAGTTCCAGACAGGGGGCCGCCTACGAGCAGTACTTC

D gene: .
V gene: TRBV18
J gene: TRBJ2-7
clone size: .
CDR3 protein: CASSPSQATSYEQYF
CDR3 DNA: TGTGCCAGCTCACCATCACAGGCCACCTCCTACGAGCAGTACTTC

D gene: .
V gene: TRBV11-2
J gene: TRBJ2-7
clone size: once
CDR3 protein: CASSHPIERAYEQYF
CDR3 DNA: TGTGCCAGCAGCCACCCAATAGAGAGGGCCTACGAGCAGTACTTC

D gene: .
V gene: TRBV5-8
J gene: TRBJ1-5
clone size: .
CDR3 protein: CASSPRVQEGQPQHF
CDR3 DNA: TGTGCCAGCAGCCCTAGGGTCCAGGAGGGTCAGCCCCAGCATTTT

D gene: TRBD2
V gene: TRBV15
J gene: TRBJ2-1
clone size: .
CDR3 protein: CATSSLRLALYNEQFF
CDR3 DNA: TGTGCCACCAGCAGCCTGCGACTAGCGCTTTACAATGAGCAGTTCTTC

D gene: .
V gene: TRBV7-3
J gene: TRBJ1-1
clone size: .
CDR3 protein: CASKSTPDTEAFF
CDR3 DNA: TGTGCCAGCAAATCCACTCCCGACACTGAAGCTTTCTTT

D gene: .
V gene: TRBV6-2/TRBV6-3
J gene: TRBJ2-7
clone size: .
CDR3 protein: CASSLLDRDEQYF
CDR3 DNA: TGTGCCAGCAGTCTCCTAGACCGGGACGAGCAGTACTTC